The rows below give T cell receptor beta chains drawn from one sample of a study of T cells in Graves' hyperthyroidism and ophthalmopathy. TCRdb reanalysed the multiplex PCR reads using MiXCR and keeps one entry per CDR3 protein. The table includes 600,000 to 750,000 distinct CDR3 sequences, roughly 17% detected once. The sample taken for sequencing was blood. Receptors originate from a middle-aged man with Graves' hyperthyroidism. CDR3s include the opening cysteine and the closing phenylalanine or tryptophan. Each record gives: CDR3 length, D gene, V gene, J gene, clone size, CDR3 protein, CDR3 DNA. A D gene is named only where the DNA matches it firmly. The size of a clone is reported for some rows only, either as once, few or many, or as a class for expanded clones.

14	TRBD1	TRBV5-1	TRBJ1-2	many	CASSADREGYGYTF	TGCGCCAGCAGCGCGGACAGGGAGGGCTATGGCTACACCTTC
14	.	TRBV2	TRBJ1-6	many	CASSEGRTNSPLHF	TGTGCCAGCAGTGAGGGACGGACCAATTCACCCCTCCACTTT
12	TRBD1	TRBV3-1	TRBJ2-2	few	CASSPGQGRLFF	TGTGCCAGCAGCCCCGGACAGGGGAGGCTGTTTTTT
13	.	TRBV24-1	TRBJ2-7	few	CATSDFGTEEQYF	TGTGCCACCAGCGATTTTGGAACTGAAGAGCAGTACTTC
15	.	TRBV9	TRBJ2-7	.	CASSVEIGSSYEQYF	TGTGCCAGCAGCGTAGAGATAGGAAGCTCCTACGAGCAGTACTTC
15	.	TRBV20-1	TRBJ2-3	many	CSARAGLAITDTQYF	TGCAGTGCTAGAGCAGGTCTAGCGATCACAGATACGCAGTATTTT
19	.	TRBV28	TRBJ2-1	many	CASSPPAYPSGTFYNEQFF	TGTGCCAGCAGTCCACCGGCATATCCGTCCGGGACTTTCTACAATGAGCAGTTCTTC
14	.	TRBV3-1	TRBJ1-1	many	CASSQGTGATEAFF	TGTGCCAGCAGCCAAGGAACGGGGGCCACTGAAGCTTTCTTT
13	.	TRBV18	TRBJ1-1	many	CASSPGLGTEAFF	TGTGCCAGCAGCCCGGGACTTGGGACTGAAGCTTTCTTT
14	.	TRBV24-1	TRBJ2-5	many	CATSDGPKTKTQYF	TGTGCCACCAGTGATGGTCCCAAAACAAAGACCCAGTACTTC
14	TRBD1	TRBV18	TRBJ1-1	.	CASSPGTGFTEAFF	TGTGCCAGCTCACCCGGGACAGGGTTCACTGAAGCTTTCTTT
15	TRBD2	TRBV2	TRBJ2-1	many	CASSPLAGNYNEQFF	TGTGCCAGCAGTCCCCTAGCGGGTAACTACAATGAGCAGTTCTTC
13	.	TRBV19	TRBJ2-1	many	CASSYGRYNEQFF	TGTGCCAGTAGTTACGGGAGATACAATGAGCAGTTCTTC
16	.	TRBV7-2	TRBJ2-7	many	CASSLMRVSLGYEQYF	TGTGCCAGCAGCTTAATGCGGGTGTCTTTAGGCTACGAGCAGTACTTC
15	TRBD1	TRBV10-3	TRBJ2-1	many	CAIRGDRAENNEQFF	TGTGCCATCAGGGGAGACAGGGCCGAAAACAATGAGCAGTTCTTC
12	.	TRBV30	TRBJ1-2	few	CAWSKDQGGYTF	TGTGCCTGGAGTAAAGACCAGGGGGGCTACACCTTC
17	TRBD1	TRBV7-8	TRBJ1-4	many	CASSLGLKDRGNEKLFF	TGTGCCAGCAGCTTAGGACTCAAGGACAGGGGTAATGAAAAACTGTTTTTT
14	TRBD2	TRBV29-1	TRBJ2-3	.	CSVRLAGEVDTQYF	TGCAGCGTTAGACTAGCGGGAGAAGTAGATACGCAGTATTTT
15	.	TRBV11-2	TRBJ2-3	many	CASSLGRGAPNTQYF	TGTGCCAGCAGCTTAGGTAGAGGGGCTCCCAATACGCAGTATTTT
14	.	TRBV12-3/TRBV12-4	TRBJ1-1	many	CASARGGVNTEAFF	TGTGCCAGCGCTCGTGGGGGGGTGAACACTGAAGCTTTCTTT
16	.	TRBV24-1	TRBJ2-1	.	CATSDFGGRNYNEQFF	TGTGCCACCAGTGATTTTGGGGGGAGAAATTACAATGAGCAGTTCTTC
17	.	TRBV28	TRBJ1-6	many	CASTLRGARGLDSPLHF	TGTGCCAGCACCTTGAGGGGGGCGCGGGGTTTGGATTCACCCCTCCACTTT
13	.	TRBV20-1	TRBJ1-6	many	CSARRESGSPLHF	TGCAGTGCTAGACGGGAGTCGGGTTCACCCCTCCACTTT
14	.	TRBV28	TRBJ2-7	many	CASRTPGVAYEQYF	TGTGCCAGCAGAACCCCCGGGGTCGCCTACGAGCAGTACTTC